The entry below gives a single TCR beta chain sequence along with its context. Its antigen has not been determined. Per-base qualities were not stored, and no clone one base away is much larger. The collaborating institutions used their own protocols to collect whole blood in K2EDTA tubes. For TCRbeta analysis, collaborators shipped samples as frozen whole blood, isolated PBMCs, or DNA extracted from either of those sample types. These data are taken from a study of blood T cell repertoires in COVID-19 (dated by TCRdb to about 2020). Broadly, across the study: Collaborator samples came from the United States, Italy and Spain and covered acute and convalescent phases of COVID-19. The prospective study material was composed of cDNA or gDNA derived from T cells, B-cell-depleted T cells, or PBMCs. The dataset comprised deeply sampled blood TCRbeta repertoires from subjects exposed to, actively infected with, or recovered from COVID-19. A freely available public database, intended as a resource for researchers studying the immune response to SARS-CoV-2, is where the repertoires were released. Samples were obtained from the ongoing ImmuneRACE study (first 160 participants) and from about 1,300 subjects provided by 6 global collaborators. A de-identified subject ID, COVID-19 status, age in years and sex were almost always included in the sample metadata. Where HLA class I and class II types were available, the types were taken from metadata supplied by the sample provider, not from assay-based typing.

Points the paper makes about the study in general: The quantity of clinical and demographic metadata differed by source and by participant and was supplied without curation.

Based on the germline V gene (reference sequence), the CDR1 and CDR2 sequences are SEHNR and FQNEAQ. The germline V and J ends show losses of 5 bases and 7 bases respectively, and no gene match explains 10 bases of the junction. From its cysteine to its phenylalanine, the CDR3 spans 16 amino acids. The CDR3 DNA has 48 bases and is translated from base 1. TCRbeta CDR3 regions were amplified from genomic DNA by means of the immunoSEQ Assay, a bias-controlled multiplex PCR. Under the source paper's analysis protocol: Nucleated cell counts per sample were estimated from amplification of reference gene primers within the assay. Sequence reads were collapsed and filtered to measure the absolute abundance of every unique TCRbeta CDR3 rearrangement. For each sample, productive Simpson clonality was calculated by taking the square root of Simpson's diversity index across productive rearrangements. The table was pulled from immuneACCESS by TCRdb, which kept in-frame rearrangements only. Such tables lose some clones; where checked, under half of the loss comes from unresolved V genes, and the rest has no known cause. V, J and clone size were drawn from that table, and D and trimming were deduced from the DNA. The sample table holds roughly 170,000 clones, of which 84% were seen once. Jointly, the top ten make up roughly 6.8% of the sample.

The material sequenced was peripheral blood. The origin of this receptor is a human donor in a cohort sampled during active COVID-19. Rearrangement joined TRBV7-9 to TRBJ2-5, with 13 junctional bases fitting TRBD2. The CDR3 protein sequence reads: CASSPPTSGGAPTQYF. DNA sequence: TGTGCCAGCAGCCCCCCCACTAGCGGGGGGGCCCCGACCCAGTACTTC.